The 11 T cell receptor beta chains reported below all come from one sample, sequenced in a study of cytomegalovirus exposure and HLA in healthy donors. The PCR ran on 60 Vbeta and 13 Jbeta primers. TCRdb's table, derived via immunoSEQ multiplex PCR, lists solely in-frame clones and lacks some. The sample carries fewer than 120,000 clones, roughly 86% recorded once. The sample was PBMCs. Receptors were obtained from a man in his forties in good health and CMV-seronegative.

The chain carries TRBV5-6 and TRBJ2-7; D may be TRBD2 (5 bases). From germline, CDR1 is SGHDT and CDR2 YYEEEE. CDR3 length: 12 residues. V dropped 6 bases and J dropped 2 bases, with 9 bases sitting between them. CDR3 nucleotide sequence: TGTGCCAGCAACGGGGAGACCTACGAGCAGTACTTC. Translated: CASNGETYEQYF.

The V gene is TRBV10-3, the J gene TRBJ1-5; TRBD1 agrees at 8 bases. In germline, CDR1 is ENHRY, CDR2 SYGVKD. V lost 2 bases and J lost 6; bases outside the gene matches: 3. There are 14 residues in the CDR3. The CDR3 DNA reads TGTGCCATCAGTGAGGGGACAGGAGGTCAGCCCCAGCATTTT. It is translated as CAISEGTGGQPQHF.

The chain has TRBV4-1 and TRBJ1-5; D might be TRBD1 (5 bases). Germline CDR1 MGHRA, CDR2 YSYEKL. V gave up 0 bases and J gave up 2 bases, with 8 bases separating them. The CDR3 contains 15 residues. The CDR3, as DNA: TGCGCCAGCAGCCAAGATATGACAGGCAATCAGCCCCAGCATTTT. Its protein is CASSQDMTGNQPQHF.

This chain links TRBV5-1 with TRBJ2-5, with a tentative D call TRBD1 (6 bases). CDR1 is SGHRS, CDR2 YFSETQ, per germline. The length of the CDR3 is 14 residues. Between the trimmed V and J ends, which lost 1 base and 5 bases, there was a span of 12 bases. CDR3 nucleotides: TGCGCCAGCAGCTTGCAGGGGTCTCGGGAGACCCAGTACTTC. Translated, it gives CASSLQGSRETQYF.

J is TRBJ2-1 and V is TRBV9; TRBD1 might be the D (5 bases). Germline CDR1 reads SGDLS; CDR2 reads YYNGEE. V was clipped by 2 bases and J by 2 bases, with 11 bases between them. This CDR3 contains 15 residues. The CDR3 DNA reads as TGTGCCAGCAGCGTTCGGACAACCCCCTACAATGAGCAGTTCTTC. Residues: CASSVRTTPYNEQFF.

V gene TRBV5-4 combines with J gene TRBJ2-1; 9 bases are a match to TRBD2. With 0 bases clipped from V and 6 bases from J, the junction kept 1 base outside the gene matches. This CDR3 is built from 14 residues. Germline V gene sequence: CDR1 SGHNT, CDR2 YYREEE (reference sequence). CDR3 nucleotide sequence: TGTGCCAGCAGCTTGGGGACTAGCGTCAATGAGCAGTTCTTC. It encodes CASSLGTSVNEQFF.

This clone was seen once. The chain carries TRBV7-8 and TRBJ2-1, with 9 bases lining up with TRBD2. Trimming took 5 bases from V and 4 from J; bases not matched to a gene: 18. CDR1 is SGHVS, CDR2 FQNEAQ, per germline. The CDR3 consists of 19 residues. The CDR3 sequence: CASSGTSRRLAEVYNEQFF. CDR3 coding DNA: TGTGCCAGCAGCGGGACCTCACGTCGACTAGCGGAAGTTTACAATGAGCAGTTCTTC.

V gene TRBV5-1 combines with J gene TRBJ2-1; 12 bases agree with TRBD2. The CDR3 consists of 16 residues. In germline, CDR1 is SGHRS, CDR2 YFSETQ. V gave up 3 bases and J gave up 7 bases; unmatched junction bases: 8. The CDR3 protein is CASSSPLAGGDNEQFF. The CDR3 nucleotides are TGCGCCAGCAGCTCCCCGCTAGCGGGGGGGGATAATGAGCAGTTCTTC.

The chain carries TRBV2 and TRBJ1-5; D is unresolved. V lost 7 bases and J lost 7, with 17 bases in between. This CDR3 has 14 amino acids. Germline V gene sequence: CDR1 SNHLY, CDR2 FYNNEI. CDR3 sequence (DNA): TGTGCCAGCAATCCAGAGAGTACCGGGCAGCCCCAGCATTTT. Translation: CASNPESTGQPQHF.

The V gene is TRBV7-9, the J gene TRBJ2-7, with D possibly TRBD2 on 5 matching bases. The CDR3 length is 14 residues. V lost 1 base and J lost 0, with 7 bases in between. Germline V gene lookup returns CDR1 SEHNR and CDR2 FQNEAQ (reference sequence). CDR3 sequence: CASSLDSGSYEQYF. CDR3 in DNA: TGTGCCAGCAGCTTAGACAGCGGCTCCTACGAGCAGTACTTC.

In DNA, the CDR3 is TGTGCCAGCAAGGATGACAAAAATGAGCAGTTCTTC. Its translation: CASKDDKNEQFF. The chain couples TRBV13 to TRBJ2-1; unclear D gene. The V and J ends lost 7 bases and 7 bases respectively, with 11 bases between them. Germline CDR1 is PRHDT and CDR2 is FYEKMQ (reference sequence). This CDR3 comprises 12 residues. The full variable domain, completed using reference TRBV13 and TRBJ2-1, is AAGVIQSPRHLIKEKRETATLKCYPIPRHDTVYWYQQGPGQDPQFLISFYEKMQSDKGSIPDRFSAQQFSDYHSELNMSSLELGDSALYFCASKDDKNEQFFGPGTRLTVL.